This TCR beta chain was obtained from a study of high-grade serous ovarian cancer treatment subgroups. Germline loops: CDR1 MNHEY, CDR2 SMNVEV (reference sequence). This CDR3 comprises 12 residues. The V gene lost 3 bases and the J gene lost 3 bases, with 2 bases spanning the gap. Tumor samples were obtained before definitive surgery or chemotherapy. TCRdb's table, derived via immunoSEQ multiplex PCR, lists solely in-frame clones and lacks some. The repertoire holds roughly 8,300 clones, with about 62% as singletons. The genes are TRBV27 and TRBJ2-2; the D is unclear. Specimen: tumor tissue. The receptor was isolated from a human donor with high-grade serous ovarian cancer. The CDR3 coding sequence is TGTGCCAGCAGTTTGGACACCGGGGAGCTGTTTTTT. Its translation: CASSLDTGELFF.